This entry describes one T cell receptor (beta chain). Antigen: not known. Pooled together were second doses at about 4 or about 12 weeks. These data come from a study of T cell responses to AZD1222 COVID-19 vaccine. Study-wide points: Clonal diversity was possibly underestimated; the donors were predominantly white British and more often female. The peak T cell response came first, and repertoires were sampled only after it. Dominant CD4 TCR responses targeted spike regions 160-218 and 743-854.

CDR1 is LNHDA, CDR2 SQIVND, per germline (reference sequence). The CDR3 is 13 amino acids. Trimming took 0 bases from V and 9 from J, leaving 10 bases between them. Some clones are missing from TCRdb's copy, which holds only in-frame ones; the method was immunoSEQ multiplex PCR. Here the sample spans tens of thousands of clones, over 65% being singletons. This sequence originates from an adult who received the AZD1222 COVID-19 vaccine. The chain uses TRBV19 and TRBJ2-3, with unresolved D. The starting material was peripheral blood, obtained 28 days after the second AZD1222 dose. The CDR3 nucleotides read TGTGCCAGTAGTATAGAAAGGCAGTCAACGCAGTATTTT. Residues: CASSIERQSTQYF.